This T cell receptor (beta chain) was captured in a study of T cell changes during pregnancy in multiple sclerosis. The CDR3 is 11 amino acids. V was cut by 4 bases and J by 10 bases, with 12 bases left in between. Germline CDR1 is GTSNPN and CDR2 is SVGIG (reference sequence). Sequencing used immunoSEQ multiplex PCR; TCRdb keeps in-frame clones, though not all of them. The sample consists of fewer than 50,000 clones, more than 75% of them appearing once. This TCR came from a female donor in good health, enrolled as a control in a pregnancy study. The J gene is TRBJ2-3, the V gene TRBV30; TRBD2 is a possible D gene (6 bases). The sample consisted of CD4+ T cells from peripheral blood mononuclear cells, taken in the second trimester of pregnancy. Here the CDR3 DNA reads TGTGCCTGGATGGTGGGGGGAGCGCAGTATTTT. Protein: CAWMVGGAQYF.